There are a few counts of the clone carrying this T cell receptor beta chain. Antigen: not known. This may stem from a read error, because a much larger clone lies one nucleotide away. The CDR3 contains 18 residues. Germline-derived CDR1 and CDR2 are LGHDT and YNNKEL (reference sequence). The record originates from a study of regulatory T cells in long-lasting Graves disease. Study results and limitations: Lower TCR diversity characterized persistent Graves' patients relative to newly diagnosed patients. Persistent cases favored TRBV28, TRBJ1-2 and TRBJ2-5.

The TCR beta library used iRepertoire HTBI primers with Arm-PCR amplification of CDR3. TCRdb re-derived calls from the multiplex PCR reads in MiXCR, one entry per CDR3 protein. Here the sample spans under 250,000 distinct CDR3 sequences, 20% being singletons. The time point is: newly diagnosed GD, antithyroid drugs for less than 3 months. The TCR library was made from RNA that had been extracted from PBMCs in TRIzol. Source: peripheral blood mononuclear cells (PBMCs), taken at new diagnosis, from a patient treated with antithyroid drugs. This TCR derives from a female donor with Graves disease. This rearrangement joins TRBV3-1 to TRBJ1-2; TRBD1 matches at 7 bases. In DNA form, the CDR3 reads TGTGCCGGCAGCCAAGGTCTGGGACAGCGCCGGCGGGCCTATGGCTACACCTTC. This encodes CAGSQGLGQRRRAYGYTF.